Reported below is one T cell receptor beta chain. The antigen it binds to is not known. No quality values exist for individual bases; no much larger clone is one base distant. TCRbeta CDR3 regions were amplified from genomic DNA by means of the immunoSEQ Assay, a bias-controlled multiplex PCR. The paper's processing steps were these. Nucleated cell counts per sample were estimated from amplification of reference gene primers within the assay. To quantify the absolute abundance of each unique TCRbeta CDR3 rearrangement, sequence reads were collapsed and filtered. For each sample, productive Simpson clonality was calculated as the square root of Simpson's diversity index over productive rearrangements. TCRdb holds this immuneACCESS table with in-frame rearrangements only. Some clones are missing; in checked studies, unresolved V genes explain under half, and the rest has no known cause. The V and J calls and clone size come from that table; D and trimming were worked out from the DNA. The sample yields approximately 170,000 clones; approximately 81% were counted once. The ten largest clones add up to approximately 8% of the sample.

This specimen comes from a study of blood T cell repertoires in COVID-19 (dated by TCRdb to the early 2020s). Study-wide context: Collaborator samples came from the United States, Italy and Spain and covered acute and convalescent phases of COVID-19. Where available, HLA class I and class II types were taken from metadata supplied by the sample provider and were not determined by assay-based typing. Deeply sampled blood TCRbeta repertoires from subjects exposed to, actively infected with, or recovered from COVID-19 were included in the dataset. Nearly every sample came with metadata listing a de-identified subject ID, COVID-19 status, age in years and sex. The material from the prospective study consisted of cDNA or gDNA derived from T cells, B-cell-depleted T cells, or PBMCs. Samples were obtained from the ongoing ImmuneRACE study (first 160 participants) and from 1,254 subjects provided by 6 global collaborators. A freely available public database, intended as a resource for researchers studying the immune response to SARS-CoV-2, is where the repertoires were released. Points the paper makes about the study in general: How much clinical and demographic metadata was included differed by source and by participant, and the metadata was provided uncurated.

V loses 5 bases, J loses 9 bases, and the germline ends lie 13 bases apart. The CDR3, cysteine through phenylalanine, is 13 amino acids long. Only the CDR3 portion is preserved as DNA: 39 bases, with reading frame beginning at the first base. Looking up the germline V gene yields CDR1 KGHDR and CDR2 SFDVKD. Enrolling through a virtual design, the prospective study's participants ranged in age from roughly 18 to 89 years and lived across approximately 25 United States geographic areas. In the prospective study, participants were assigned to cohorts based on the clinical history participants reported in a screening survey and a study questionnaire. Recovered participants in ImmuneRACE Cohort 3 were defined by two consecutive negative NP/OP PCR tests, clearance by a healthcare professional, or resolution of symptoms. Each participant in the prospective study had whole blood, serum and a nasopharyngeal or oropharyngeal swab collected by mobile phlebotomists. Over a roughly two-month period, participants in the prospective study had the option of providing additional blood draws and questionnaires. Blood samples from the prospective study were shipped frozen or at room temperature prior to DNA extraction.

The V and J segments used are TRBV24-1 and TRBJ2-1, and possibly TRBD2, on 6 matching bases. This TCR was sampled from a woman between 50 and 59 years old who had recovered from COVID-19. The sequenced sample was PBMCs or T cells enriched from blood (not recorded which). The CDR3 loop reads CATSAPGRGEQFF. The nucleotide sequence is TGTGCCACCAGTGCCCCCGGGAGAGGTGAGCAGTTCTTC.